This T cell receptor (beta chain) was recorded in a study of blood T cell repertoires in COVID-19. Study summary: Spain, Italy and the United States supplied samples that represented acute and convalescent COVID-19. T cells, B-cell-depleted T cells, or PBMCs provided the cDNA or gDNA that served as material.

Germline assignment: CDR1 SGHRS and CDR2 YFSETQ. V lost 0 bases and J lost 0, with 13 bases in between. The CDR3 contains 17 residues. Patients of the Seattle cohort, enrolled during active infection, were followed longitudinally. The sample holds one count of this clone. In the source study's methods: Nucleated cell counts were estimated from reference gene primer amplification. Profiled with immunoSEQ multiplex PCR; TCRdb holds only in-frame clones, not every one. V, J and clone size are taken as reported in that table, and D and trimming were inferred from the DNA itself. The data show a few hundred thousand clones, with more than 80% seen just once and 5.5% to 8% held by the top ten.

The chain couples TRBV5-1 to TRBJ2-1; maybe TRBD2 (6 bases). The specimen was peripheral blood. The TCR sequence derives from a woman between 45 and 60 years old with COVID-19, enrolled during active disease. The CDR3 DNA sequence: TGCGCCAGCAGCTTGGCCGTTCGGGGGAGCTCCTACAATGAGCAGTTCTTC. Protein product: CASSLAVRGSSYNEQFF.